The clone carrying this TCR beta chain has more than one count but fewer than ten. As yet, its antigen is unknown. Germline CDR1 reads SGHTA; CDR2 reads FQGTGA. This CDR3 spans 15 amino acids. V lost 5 bases and J 3 bases, leaving 15 bases between the germline ends. This sample is drawn from a study of T-cell memory formation after mild COVID-19. About the research overall: Largely, the TCR clusters proved donor specific.

Constant-segment primers and 5'RACE yielded cDNA libraries for TCR alpha and TCR beta, each carrying sample barcodes and UMIs. MiXCR was run by TCRdb on the 5' RACE reads, yielding one entry per CDR3 protein. In the table there are 390,000 or so distinct CDR3 sequences, 15% to 20% of which are singletons. Whole-study findings and limits: Mainly in CM and EM were contracting CD4+ clones; CD8+ were in EMRA. A second wave expanding day 15 to 37 was CD4+-biased; contracting clones were balanced.

The sample was PBMCs or a T cell subset sorted from them (not recorded which). The source is a man aged 18 to 30 who had mild COVID-19 (a few samples of this study predate the infection). Cell type and time point are not known. The chain recombines TRBV7-3 with TRBJ2-3; TRBD1 is a possible D gene (6 bases). The CDR3 region has the DNA TGTGCCAGCAGCCCCTCAACCACAGGGACAGATACGCAGTATTTT. Its translation: CASSPSTTGTDTQYF.